The T cell receptor beta chain under discussion was sequenced for a study of cytomegalovirus exposure and HLA in healthy donors. The CDR3 consists of 11 residues. Per germline, CDR1 SQVTM and CDR2 ANQGSEA. Trimming cost V 6 bases and J 6 bases; bases outside gene matches: 4. Primers for the PCR totalled 60 Vbeta and 13 Jbeta. Sequencing used immunoSEQ multiplex PCR; TCRdb keeps in-frame clones, though not all of them. This table has 150,000 to 200,000 clones, approximately 80% appearing once. The chain is built from TRBV29-1 and TRBJ1-2; 7 bases fit TRBD1. The TCR sequence derives from a man between 25 and 39 years old in good health and CMV-seropositive. The sample taken for sequencing was PBMCs. The CDR3 region is CSVRGQDGYTF. CDR3 sequence (DNA): TGCAGCGTCCGCGGACAGGATGGCTACACCTTC.